This T cell receptor (beta chain) was obtained from a study of T-cell reconstitution after alpha-beta-depleted transplantation in children. It was with unique molecular identifiers that the TCRbeta library was prepared. TCRdb re-derived calls from the PCR reads in MiXCR, one entry per CDR3 protein. The sample has some 590,000 distinct CDR3 sequences, roughly 10% seen once. This clonotype was detected only a few times. Germline V gene data show CDR1 as SGDLS and CDR2 as YYNGEE. Trimming pared 1 base from V and 0 bases from J, leaving 7 bases between. There are 14 residues in the CDR3. Sequenced material: PBMCs from the stem cell graft donor, taken from the stem cell graft. The clonotype was recovered from a human donor who donated a stem cell graft to a child with acute myeloid leukemia. This rearrangement joins TRBV9 to TRBJ2-5, with D perhaps TRBD2 (5 bases). The DNA of the CDR3 is TGTGCCAGCAGCGTATCGGGGTACCAAGAGACCCAGTACTTC. Its protein is CASSVSGYQETQYF.